These 27 T cell receptor beta chains came from one sample sequenced in a study of naive and memory T cell subsets. Study results and limitations: Possibly reflecting memory cells re-expressing CD45RA, a few larger clonotypes occurred in naive repertoires, especially CD8.

No antigen has been assigned to these receptors. An equimolar mix of two oligonucleotides served as the beta constant-region primer for TRBC1 and TRBC2. Four rounds of PCR amplified the ligated cDNA using nested alpha and beta constant-region primers plus SP2. TCRdb processed the UMI-ligation and nested PCR reads anew with MiXCR; each CDR3 protein has one entry. This sample has roughly 99,000 distinct CDR3 sequences, with about 11% found just once. Source material: naive CD4+ T cells from blood. These TCRs come from a human donor in good health.

The V gene is TRBV18, the J gene TRBJ1-3, with D possibly being TRBD1 (5 bases). Germline V CDR1 and CDR2: KGHSH, LQKENI. The CDR3 has 18 residues. V lost 6 bases, J lost 0 bases, and 21 bases lay in between. The CDR3 here is CASSPNPTGTHSGNTIYF. In nucleotides, the CDR3 is TGTGCCAGCTCGCCGAATCCTACCGGGACGCACTCTGGAAACACCATATATTTT.

This clonotype appeared many times. The chain carries TRBV7-6 and TRBJ2-7, with 14 bases fitting TRBD2. Germline V gene lookup returns CDR1 SGHVS and CDR2 FNYEAQ. This CDR3 comprises 18 residues. The V segment lost 1 base and the J segment 6 bases; nucleotides outside the gene matches: 11. CDR3 nucleotides: TGTGCCAGCAGCTTAGTCTGGGGACTAGCGGGAGATCAGGTCGAGCAGTACTTC. This gives the protein CASSLVWGLAGDQVEQYF. Filled out from reference TRBV7-6 and TRBJ2-7, the complete variable domain reads GAGVSQSPRYKVTKRGQDVALRCDPISGHVSLYWYRQALGQGPEFLTYFNYEAQQDKSGLPNDRFSAERPEGSISTLTIQRTEQRDSAMYRCASSLVWGLAGDQVEQYFGPGTRLTVT.

The rearrangement uses TRBV29-1 and TRBJ2-5, with 10 bases identical to TRBD2. The CDR3 is made up of 14 amino acids. After removal of 4 bases from V and 0 bases from J, the junction contained 2 bases not matched to a gene. CDR1 and CDR2 from the germline V gene are SQVTM and ANQGSEA. The CDR3 nucleotides read TGCAGCGTTGGGACTAGCGGACACCAAGAGACCCAGTACTTC. This codes for CSVGTSGHQETQYF.

The genes are TRBV5-8 and TRBJ1-1; 8 nucleotides line up with TRBD1. The CDR3 has 15 residues. With V trimmed by 1 base and J by 5 bases, 7 bases remained unmatched. Looked up from germline, CDR1 is SGHTS and CDR2 is YDEGEE. The CDR3 loop reads CASSLSTGGRTEAFF. CDR3 bases: TGTGCCAGCAGCTTGTCTACAGGGGGACGTACTGAAGCTTTCTTT. The full variable domain, in which reference TRBV5-8 and TRBJ1-1 provide the parts outside the CDR3, is EAGVTQSPTHLIKTRGQQATLRCSPISGHTSVYWYQQALGLGLQFLLWYDEGEERNRGNFPPRFSGRQFPNYSSELNVNALELEDSALYLCASSLSTGGRTEAFFGQGTRLTVV.

J is TRBJ2-3 and V is TRBV14; no reliable D call. CDR3 length equals 14 residues. The V and J ends lost 0 bases and 2 bases respectively, with 6 bases between them. Germline-derived CDR1 and CDR2 are SGHDN and FVKESK. The CDR3 bases are TGTGCCAGCAGCCAAGATCACGACACAGATACGCAGTATTTT. The encoded protein is CASSQDHDTDTQYF.

This clonotype was detected a few times. The genes are TRBV15 and TRBJ2-7, with 13 bases matching TRBD2. J was trimmed by 4 bases and V by 6 bases; bases with no gene match: 3. In germline, CDR1 is LNHNV, CDR2 YYDKDF (reference sequence). The CDR3 is 14 residues long. This CDR3 reads CATSRTSGSYEQYF. CDR3 coding DNA: TGTGCCACCAGTCGGACTAGCGGGAGTTACGAGCAGTACTTC.

This clonotype was picked up a small number of times. This chain links TRBV6-2 or TRBV6-3 with TRBJ1-5; D is undetermined. Germline CDR1 and CDR2: MNHEY and SVGEGT. The V gene lost 7 bases and the J gene lost 0 bases, with 7 bases spanning the gap. The CDR3 covers 13 residues. DNA of the CDR3: TGTGCCAGCACAGCCGCTAGCAATCAGCCCCAGCATTTT. The encoded protein is CASTAASNQPQHF.

The chain carries TRBV7-9 and TRBJ2-2; D is possibly TRBD2 (6 bases). The V end lost 7 bases, the J end lost 5 bases, and 20 bases lay between the germline ends. Germline CDR1 and CDR2: SEHNR and FQNEAQ (reference sequence). This CDR3 has 16 amino acids. CDR3 nucleotides: TGTGCCAGCACCCGTACGCCGGGACTGTCAACCGGGGAGCTGTTTTTT. It specifies CASTRTPGLSTGELFF.

V gene TRBV7-2 combines with J gene TRBJ1-1; D gene ambiguous. CDR3 length: 13 amino acids. Germline V lookup: CDR1 SGHTA, CDR2 FQGNSA. Trimming cost V 0 bases and J 4 bases, with 6 bases left between them. The CDR3 protein is CASSLAVVTEAFF. Written as DNA, the CDR3 is TGTGCCAGCAGCTTAGCGGTCGTCACTGAAGCTTTCTTT.

This clonotype was seen ten or more times. The chain recombines TRBV12-3 or TRBV12-4 with TRBJ2-2, with no clear D. The CDR3 is 13 residues long. Trimming shortened V by 5 bases and J by 5 bases, and 9 bases separated the two germline ends. CDR3 in amino acids: CASSRQQTGELFF. As DNA, the CDR3 is TGTGCCAGCAGTCGCCAACAAACCGGGGAGCTGTTTTTT.

The chain uses TRBV28 and TRBJ1-2, with 8 bases lining up with TRBD1. The CDR3 is made up of 14 amino acids. Germline V CDR1 and CDR2: MDHEN, SYDVKM. V dropped 4 bases and J dropped 1; count of bases not matched to a gene: 2. CDR3 sequence: CASSSTGGNYGYTF. In nucleotides, the CDR3 is TGTGCCAGCAGTTCCACAGGGGGTAACTATGGCTACACCTTC.

V is TRBV20-1 and J is TRBJ2-1; weak D call: TRBD2 (6 bases). The CDR3 extends over 15 amino acids. V shed 2 bases and J shed 1 base, with 12 bases lying between them. Germline loops: CDR1 DFQATT, CDR2 SNEGSKA (reference sequence). The CDR3 DNA reads TGCAGTGCTAGACCAGCGGGCAGGTCCTACAATGAGCAGTTCTTC. Translated, it gives CSARPAGRSYNEQFF.

The V call is TRBV7-2, the J call TRBJ2-2, with D perhaps given as TRBD1 or TRBD2 (5 bases each). V dropped 5 bases and J dropped 1 base, with 17 bases sitting between them. The CDR3 runs to 17 residues. Germline assignment: CDR1 SGHTA and CDR2 FQGNSA. In DNA form, the CDR3 reads TGTGCCAGCAGCCCCAGAGCCGGGGCGATGAACACCGGGGAGCTGTTTTTT. This encodes CASSPRAGAMNTGELFF.

This clonotype turned up a few times. This rearrangement joins TRBV14 to TRBJ1-6; D not certain. Germline CDR1 SGHDN, CDR2 FVKESK. The CDR3 runs 14 residues. With 1 base removed from V and 5 bases from J, the gap between germline ends came to 6 bases. CDR3 sequence reads: CASSQGRHNSPLHF. The CDR3 region has the DNA TGTGCCAGCAGCCAAGGGCGACATAATTCACCCCTCCACTTT.

This clonotype has a handful of counts. The rearrangement links TRBV5-1 to TRBJ1-6; a weak D match, TRBD1 (6 bases). V lost 4 bases, J lost 6 bases, and 17 bases lay in between. The CDR3 consists of 16 residues. Germline V gives CDR1 SGHRS, CDR2 YFSETQ. The CDR3 loop is CASSPGARSGNSPLHF. In DNA, the CDR3 is TGCGCCAGCAGCCCGGGGGCACGGTCGGGTAATTCACCCCTCCACTTT.

At least ten counts were recorded for this clonotype. The gene calls are TRBV6-6 and TRBJ2-7; maybe TRBD2 (5 bases). Germline V gene sequence: CDR1 MNHNY, CDR2 SVGAGI (reference sequence). The CDR3 has 16 residues. With 4 bases removed from V and 2 bases from J, the gap between germline ends came to 18 bases. The CDR3 DNA follows: TGTGCCAGCAGTTCTACTCGCGGGTCGGGGACCTACGAGCAGTACTTC. Translating it yields CASSSTRGSGTYEQYF.

This clonotype was counted between two and nine times. The CDR3 region is CAISESMGAETQYF. For the CDR3, the DNA is TGTGCCATCAGTGAGTCGATGGGGGCCGAGACCCAGTACTTC. This chain joins TRBV10-3 and TRBJ2-5; D is perhaps TRBD1 (6 bases). Germline-derived CDR1 and CDR2 are ENHRY and SYGVKD. The ends were cut back, 0 bases at V and 5 bases at J, with 10 bases in the middle. The CDR3 is 14 amino acids.

This clonotype appeared once. The V and J genes are TRBV18 and TRBJ2-7, with D perhaps matching TRBD1 (5 bases). Per germline, CDR1 KGHSH and CDR2 LQKENI. CDR3 size: 15 residues. V lost 2 bases and J lost 4, with 15 bases in between. CDR3 bases: TGTGCCAGCTCACCAATCGACAGCATTCCTTACGAGCAGTACTTC. Protein: CASSPIDSIPYEQYF.

This clonotype was detected ten times or more. CDR3 sequence (DNA): TGTGCCAGCAGCGTAGAGTTAACAGGGCCCTACAATGAGCAGTTCTTC. This encodes CASSVELTGPYNEQFF. This sequence joins TRBV9 and TRBJ2-1; D possibly corresponds to TRBD1 (6 bases). Trimming cost V 0 bases and J 2 bases, with 12 bases left between them. Germline CDR1 is SGDLS and CDR2 is YYNGEE. This CDR3 region has 16 residues.

The sample holds many counts of this clonotype. The chain links TRBV7-2 to TRBJ2-3; tentative D call: TRBD2 (5 bases). This CDR3 region has 15 residues. The ends were cut back, 1 base at V and 0 bases at J, with 8 bases in the middle. Germline loops: CDR1 SGHTA, CDR2 FQGNSA. DNA of the CDR3: TGTGCCAGCAGCTTAGGGTCTAGCAGCACAGATACGCAGTATTTT. Protein sequence: CASSLGSSSTDTQYF.

Concerning this clonotype itself: A much more abundant neighbour one base away suggests this may be a read error. The V call is TRBV19, the J call TRBJ1-1; weak D call: TRBD1 (5 bases). The V gene lost 0 bases and the J gene lost 5 bases, with 13 bases spanning the gap. CDR1 and CDR2 from the germline V gene are LNHDA and SQIVND (reference sequence). The CDR3 is made up of 15 amino acids. The CDR3 region is CASSIDRRGWTEAFF. The DNA of the CDR3 is TGTGCCAGTAGTATAGATCGGAGGGGTTGGACTGAAGCTTTCTTT.

This clonotype was counted at least ten times. The CDR3 loop reads CASSFRTNPGEKLFF. The CDR3, as DNA: TGTGCCAGCAGTTTTCGGACCAATCCGGGAGAAAAACTGTTTTTT. The chain recombines TRBV27 with TRBJ1-4, with unresolved D. V was clipped by 3 bases and J by 8 bases, with 16 bases between them. The CDR3 length is 15 residues. Germline lookup yields CDR1 MNHEY and CDR2 SMNVEV (reference sequence).

This clonotype was detected a few times. This sequence joins TRBV19 and TRBJ2-3; 8 bases are shared with TRBD1. The CDR3 spans 15 residues. Trimming removed 6 bases from V and 3 bases from J; junction bases left unmatched: 8. Germline V gene lookup returns CDR1 LNHDA and CDR2 SQIVND (reference sequence). The CDR3 region has the DNA TGTGCCAGTAGGAGCCCGGGACAGGCTACAGATACGCAGTATTTT. It specifies CASRSPGQATDTQYF.

The genes are TRBV7-2 and TRBJ2-3, with D possibly being TRBD1 (6 bases). The CDR3 covers 17 residues. Germline-derived CDR1 and CDR2 are SGHTA and FQGNSA. V lost 2 bases to trimming and J lost 0 bases, with 15 bases between them. The CDR3 loop reads CASSLNPQGASTDTQYF. CDR3 coding DNA: TGTGCCAGCAGCTTAAACCCACAGGGTGCTAGCACAGATACGCAGTATTTT.

This clonotype has just a few counts. The rearrangement joins TRBV7-2 to TRBJ2-7, with 10 positions matching TRBD2. CDR1 is SGHTA, CDR2 FQGNSA, per germline. The CDR3 consists of 14 residues. The V and J ends lost 4 bases and 2 bases, in that order; junction bases with no gene match: 2. The CDR3 region has the DNA TGTGCCAGCAGCTACACTAGCGGGACCTACGAGCAGTACTTC. Its protein product is CASSYTSGTYEQYF.

The chain combines TRBV3-2 with TRBJ2-1. TRBV3-2 is an annotated pseudogene. This CDR3 contains 14 residues. The chain's CDR3 is CASSQAFVYNEQFF. Here the CDR3 DNA reads TGTGCCAGCAGCCAAGCTTTTGTCTACAATGAGCAGTTCTTC.

This clonotype was counted only a few times. This chain uses TRBV10-3 with TRBJ2-2; maybe TRBD1 (7 bases). The V end lost 3 bases, the J end lost 3 bases, and 14 bases lay between the germline ends. This CDR3 comprises 16 residues. CDR1 ENHRY and CDR2 SYGVKD come from the germline V gene. The CDR3 loop is CAISDPGRGDTGELFF. The CDR3 nucleotides read TGTGCCATCAGTGATCCGGGCAGGGGGGACACCGGGGAGCTGTTTTTT.